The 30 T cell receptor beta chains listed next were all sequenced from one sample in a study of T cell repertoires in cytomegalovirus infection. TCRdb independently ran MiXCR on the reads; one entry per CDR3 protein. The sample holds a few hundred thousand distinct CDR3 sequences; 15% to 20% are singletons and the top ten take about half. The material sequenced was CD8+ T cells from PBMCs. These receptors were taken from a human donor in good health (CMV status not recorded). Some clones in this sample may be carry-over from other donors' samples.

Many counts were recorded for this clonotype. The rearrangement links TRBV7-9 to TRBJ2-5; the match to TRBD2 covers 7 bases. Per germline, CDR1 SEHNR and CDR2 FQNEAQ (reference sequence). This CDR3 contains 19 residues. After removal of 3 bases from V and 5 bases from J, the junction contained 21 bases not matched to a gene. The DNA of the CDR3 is TGTGCCAGCAGCTTTCTCGGGGGGACTGCCGGCGGATTAGGGGAGACCCAGTACTTC. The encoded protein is CASSFLGGTAGGLGETQYF.

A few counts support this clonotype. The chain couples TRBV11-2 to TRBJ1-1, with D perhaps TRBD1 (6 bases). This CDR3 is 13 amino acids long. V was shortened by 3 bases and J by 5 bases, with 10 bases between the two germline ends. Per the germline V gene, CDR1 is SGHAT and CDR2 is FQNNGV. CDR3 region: CASSFPGQTEAFF. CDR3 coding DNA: TGTGCCAGCAGCTTCCCCGGACAGACTGAAGCTTTCTTT.

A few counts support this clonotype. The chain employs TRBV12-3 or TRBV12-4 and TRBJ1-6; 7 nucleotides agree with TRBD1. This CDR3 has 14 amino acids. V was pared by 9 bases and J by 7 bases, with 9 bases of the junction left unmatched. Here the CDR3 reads CASRIRDSNSPLHF. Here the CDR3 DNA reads TGTGCCAGTCGAATCCGGGACAGCAATTCACCCCTCCACTTT.

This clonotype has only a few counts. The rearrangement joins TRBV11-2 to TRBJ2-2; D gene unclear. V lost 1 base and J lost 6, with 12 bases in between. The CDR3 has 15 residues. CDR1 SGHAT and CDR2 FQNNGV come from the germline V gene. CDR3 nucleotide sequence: TGTGCCAGCAGCTTAGGGGTAGGGTTTGCCGGGGAGCTGTTTTTT. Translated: CASSLGVGFAGELFF.

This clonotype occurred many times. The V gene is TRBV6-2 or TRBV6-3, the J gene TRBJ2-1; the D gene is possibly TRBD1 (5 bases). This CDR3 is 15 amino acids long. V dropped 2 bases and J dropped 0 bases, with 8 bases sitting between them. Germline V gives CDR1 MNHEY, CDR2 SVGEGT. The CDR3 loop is CASSYGASSYNEQFF. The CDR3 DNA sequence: TGTGCCAGCAGTTACGGGGCCAGCTCCTACAATGAGCAGTTCTTC.

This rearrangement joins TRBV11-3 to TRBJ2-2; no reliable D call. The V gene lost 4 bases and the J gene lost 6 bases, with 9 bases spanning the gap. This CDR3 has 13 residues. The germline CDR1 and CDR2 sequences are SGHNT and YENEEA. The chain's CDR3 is CASSSRVAGELFF. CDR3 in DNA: TGTGCCAGCAGCTCAAGGGTGGCCGGGGAGCTGTTTTTT.

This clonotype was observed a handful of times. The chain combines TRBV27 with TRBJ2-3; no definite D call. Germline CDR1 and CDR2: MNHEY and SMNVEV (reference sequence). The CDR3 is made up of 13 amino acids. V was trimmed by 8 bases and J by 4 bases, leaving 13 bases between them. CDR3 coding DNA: TGTGCCAGCCAACACGGGTACCCAGATACGCAGTATTTT. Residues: CASQHGYPDTQYF.

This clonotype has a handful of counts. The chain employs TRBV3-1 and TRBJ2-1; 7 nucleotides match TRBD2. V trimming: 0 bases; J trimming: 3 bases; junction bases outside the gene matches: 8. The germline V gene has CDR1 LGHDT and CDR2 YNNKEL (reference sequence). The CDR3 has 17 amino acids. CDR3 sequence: CASSQDFTAGYYNEQFF. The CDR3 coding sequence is TGTGCCAGCAGCCAAGATTTCACAGCGGGGTACTACAATGAGCAGTTCTTC.

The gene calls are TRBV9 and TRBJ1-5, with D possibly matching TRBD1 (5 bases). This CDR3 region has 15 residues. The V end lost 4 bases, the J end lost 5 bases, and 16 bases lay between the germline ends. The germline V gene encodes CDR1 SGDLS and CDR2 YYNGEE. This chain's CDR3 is CASSLGWGGDQPQHF. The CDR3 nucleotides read TGTGCCAGCAGCCTAGGTTGGGGCGGGGATCAGCCCCAGCATTTT. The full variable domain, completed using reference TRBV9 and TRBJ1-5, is DSGVTQTPKHLITATGQRVTLRCSPRSGDLSVYWYQQSLDQGLQFLIQYYNGEERAKGNILERFSAQQFPDLHSELNLSSLELGDSALYFCASSLGWGGDQPQHFGDGTRLSIL.

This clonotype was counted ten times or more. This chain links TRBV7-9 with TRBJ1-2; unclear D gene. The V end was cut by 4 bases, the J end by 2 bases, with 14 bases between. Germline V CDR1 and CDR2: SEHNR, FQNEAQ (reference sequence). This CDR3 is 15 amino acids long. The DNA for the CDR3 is TGTGCCAGCAGCTCTGAAGGGTGGGCCAACTATGGCTACACCTTC. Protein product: CASSSEGWANYGYTF.

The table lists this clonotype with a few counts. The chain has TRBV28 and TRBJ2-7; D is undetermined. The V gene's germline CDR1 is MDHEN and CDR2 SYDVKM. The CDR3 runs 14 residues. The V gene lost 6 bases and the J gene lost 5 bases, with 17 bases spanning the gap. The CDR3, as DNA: TGTGCCAGCAGCCCCCCTCCTCCTACAGACGAGCAGTACTTC. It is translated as CASSPPPPTDEQYF.

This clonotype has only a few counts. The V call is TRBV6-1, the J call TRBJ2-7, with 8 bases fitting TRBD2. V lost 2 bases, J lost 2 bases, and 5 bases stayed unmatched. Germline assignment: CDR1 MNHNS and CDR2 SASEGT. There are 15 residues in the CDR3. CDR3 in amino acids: CASSEWTSRPYEQYF. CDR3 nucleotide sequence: TGTGCCAGCAGTGAATGGACTAGCCGCCCCTACGAGCAGTACTTC.

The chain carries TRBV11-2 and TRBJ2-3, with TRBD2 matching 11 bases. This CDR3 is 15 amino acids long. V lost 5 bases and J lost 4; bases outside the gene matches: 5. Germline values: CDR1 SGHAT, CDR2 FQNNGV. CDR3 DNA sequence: TGTGCCAGCAGCCTTAGCGGGGGGGTGTCAGATACGCAGTATTTT. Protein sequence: CASSLSGGVSDTQYF.

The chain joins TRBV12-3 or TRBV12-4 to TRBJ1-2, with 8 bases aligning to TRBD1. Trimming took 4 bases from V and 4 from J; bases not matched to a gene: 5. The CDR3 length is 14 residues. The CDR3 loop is CASSYAGGIYGYTF. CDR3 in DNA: TGTGCCAGCAGTTATGCAGGGGGCATCTATGGCTACACCTTC.

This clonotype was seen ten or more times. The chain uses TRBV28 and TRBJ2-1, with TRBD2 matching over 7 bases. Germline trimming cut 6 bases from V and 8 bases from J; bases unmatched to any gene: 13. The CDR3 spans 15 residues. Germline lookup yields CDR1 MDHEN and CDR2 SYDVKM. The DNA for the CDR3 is TGTGCCAGCAGAAGAGGGGCGGGGGAGTTCGATGAGCAGTTCTTC. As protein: CASRRGAGEFDEQFF.

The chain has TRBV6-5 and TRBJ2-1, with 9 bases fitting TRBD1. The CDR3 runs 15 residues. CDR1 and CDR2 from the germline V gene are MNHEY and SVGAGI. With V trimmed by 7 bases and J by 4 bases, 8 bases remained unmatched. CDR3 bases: TGTGCCAGCATATCAAGGACAGGGGTTTACAATGAGCAGTTCTTC. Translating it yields CASISRTGVYNEQFF.

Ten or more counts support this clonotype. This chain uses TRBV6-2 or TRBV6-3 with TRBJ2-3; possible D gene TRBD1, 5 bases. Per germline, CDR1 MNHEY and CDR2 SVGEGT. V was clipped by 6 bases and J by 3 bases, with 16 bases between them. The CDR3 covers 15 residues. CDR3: CASSPMAGITDTQYF. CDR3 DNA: TGTGCCAGCAGCCCTATGGCAGGGATAACAGATACGCAGTATTTT.

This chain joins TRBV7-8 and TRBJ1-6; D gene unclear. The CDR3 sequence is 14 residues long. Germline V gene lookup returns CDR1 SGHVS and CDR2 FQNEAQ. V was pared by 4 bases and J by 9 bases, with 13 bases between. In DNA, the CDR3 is TGTGCCAGCAGCTCAGCGGGTTGGGTTTCACCCCTCCACTTT. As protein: CASSSAGWVSPLHF.

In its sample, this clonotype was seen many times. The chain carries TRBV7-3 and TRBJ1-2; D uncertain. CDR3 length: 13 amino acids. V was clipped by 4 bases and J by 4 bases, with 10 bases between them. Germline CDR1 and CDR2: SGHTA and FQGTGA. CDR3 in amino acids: CASSSNTLYGYTF. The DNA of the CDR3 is TGTGCCAGCAGCTCCAACACCCTCTATGGCTACACCTTC.

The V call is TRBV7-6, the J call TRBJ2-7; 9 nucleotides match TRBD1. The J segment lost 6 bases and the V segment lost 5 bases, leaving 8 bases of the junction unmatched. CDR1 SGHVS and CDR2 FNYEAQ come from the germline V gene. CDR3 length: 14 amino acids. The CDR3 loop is CASSETGGTGEQYF. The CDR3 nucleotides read TGTGCCAGCAGCGAGACAGGGGGAACGGGCGAGCAGTACTTC.

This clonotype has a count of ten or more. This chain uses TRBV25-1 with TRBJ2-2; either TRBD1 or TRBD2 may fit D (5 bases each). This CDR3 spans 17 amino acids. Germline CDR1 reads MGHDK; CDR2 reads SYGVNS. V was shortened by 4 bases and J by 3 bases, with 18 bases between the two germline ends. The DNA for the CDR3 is TGTGCCAGCAGTGGAGGACACAGGAGGCCGCACACCGGGGAGCTGTTTTTT. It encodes CASSGGHRRPHTGELFF.

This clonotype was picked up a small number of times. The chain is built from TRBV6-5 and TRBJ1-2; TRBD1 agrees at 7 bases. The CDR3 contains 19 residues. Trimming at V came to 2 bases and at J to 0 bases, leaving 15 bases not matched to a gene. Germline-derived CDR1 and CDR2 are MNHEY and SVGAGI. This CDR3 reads CASSYNRNRGTATNYGYTF. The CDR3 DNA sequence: TGTGCCAGCAGTTACAACCGGAACAGAGGGACAGCTACTAACTATGGCTACACCTTC.

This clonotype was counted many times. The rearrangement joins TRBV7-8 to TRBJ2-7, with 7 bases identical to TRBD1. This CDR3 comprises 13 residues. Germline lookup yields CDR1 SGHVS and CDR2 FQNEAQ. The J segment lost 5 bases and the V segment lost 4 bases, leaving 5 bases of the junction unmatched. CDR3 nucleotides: TGTGCCAGCAGCTATACAGGGGTCCACGAGCAGTACTTC. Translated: CASSYTGVHEQYF.

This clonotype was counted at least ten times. The CDR3 loop reads CSAPTLAGQKRYTF. CDR3 sequence (DNA): TGCAGTGCGCCGACGTTAGCAGGTCAAAAGCGCTACACCTTC. V and J are TRBV20-1 and TRBJ1-2; D not certain. The V end lost 6 bases, the J end lost 9 bases, and 23 bases lay between the germline ends. The germline V gene has CDR1 DFQATT and CDR2 SNEGSKA (reference sequence). CDR3 length: 14 amino acids.

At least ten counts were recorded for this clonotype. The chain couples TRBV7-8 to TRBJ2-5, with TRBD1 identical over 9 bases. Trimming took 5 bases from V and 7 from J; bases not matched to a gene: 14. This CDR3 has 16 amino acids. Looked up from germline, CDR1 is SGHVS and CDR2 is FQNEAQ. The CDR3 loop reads CASSTLQGADVRTQYF. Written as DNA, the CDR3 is TGTGCCAGCAGCACCTTACAGGGGGCGGACGTCAGGACCCAGTACTTC.

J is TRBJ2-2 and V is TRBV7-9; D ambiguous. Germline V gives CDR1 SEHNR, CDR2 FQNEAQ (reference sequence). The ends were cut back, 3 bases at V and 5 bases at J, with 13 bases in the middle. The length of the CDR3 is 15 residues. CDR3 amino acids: CASSFGRARTGELFF. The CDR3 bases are TGTGCCAGCAGCTTCGGCCGAGCTCGGACCGGGGAGCTGTTTTTT.

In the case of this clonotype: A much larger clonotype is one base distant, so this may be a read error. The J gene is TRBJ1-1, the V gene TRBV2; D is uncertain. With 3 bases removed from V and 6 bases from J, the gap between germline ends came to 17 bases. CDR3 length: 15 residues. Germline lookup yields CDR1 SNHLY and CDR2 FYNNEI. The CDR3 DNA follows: TGTGCCAGCAGTGATCGCATGGAGGTAGTGGCTGAAGCTTTCTTT. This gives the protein CASSDRMEVVAEAFF.

CDR3 residues: CASHSGEVGYGYTF. For the CDR3, the DNA is TGTGCCAGCCACTCGGGGGAGGTCGGGTATGGCTACACCTTC. J is TRBJ1-2 and V is TRBV7-9, with TRBD1 as a possible D gene (5 bases). CDR1 is SEHNR and CDR2 is FQNEAQ in the germline V gene (reference sequence). The CDR3 runs 14 residues. The V end was cut by 8 bases, the J end by 5 bases, with 18 bases between.

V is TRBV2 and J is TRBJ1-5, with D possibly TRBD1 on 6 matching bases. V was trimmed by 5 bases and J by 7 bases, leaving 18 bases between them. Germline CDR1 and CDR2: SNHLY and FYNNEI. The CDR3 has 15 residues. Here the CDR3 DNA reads TGTGCCAGCAGTCCCACGCTCGGGACAAACCAGCCCCAGCATTTT. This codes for CASSPTLGTNQPQHF. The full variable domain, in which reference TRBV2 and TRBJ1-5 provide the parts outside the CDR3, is EPEVTQTPSHQVTQMGQEVILRCVPISNHLYFYWYRQILGQKVEFLVSFYNNEISEKSEIFDDQFSVERPDGSNFTLKIRSTKLEDSAMYFCASSPTLGTNQPQHFGDGTRLSIL.

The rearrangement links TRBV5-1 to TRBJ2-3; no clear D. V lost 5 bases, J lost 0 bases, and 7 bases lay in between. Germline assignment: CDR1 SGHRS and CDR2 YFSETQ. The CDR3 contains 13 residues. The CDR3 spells CASSGLSTDTQYF. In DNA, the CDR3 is TGCGCCAGCAGTGGGCTGAGCACAGATACGCAGTATTTT.